This T cell receptor (beta chain) was sequenced for a study of CD8 T cells in ankylosing spondylitis. Trimming removed 5 bases from V and 3 bases from J, with 11 bases in between. This CDR3 has 13 residues. Per the germline V gene, CDR1 is MNHNY and CDR2 is SVGAGI (reference sequence). A word on this clonotype: What it recognizes is unknown.

The study, taken as a whole, reports: Disease-linked clones displayed a CD8+ phenotype and appeared relatively rarely in peripheral blood. A TCR beta motif of 8 or 9 highly homologous variants appeared characteristic of ankylosing spondylitis blood.

A single record per CDR3 protein comes from TCRdb applying MiXCR to the 5' RACE reads. This sample has about 800,000 distinct CDR3 sequences; approximately 12% occur once, and the top ten carry approximately 0.46%. This TCR was recovered from a male donor with ankylosing spondylitis. The sample taken for sequencing was blood, either unsorted or a sorted T cell fraction (not recorded which). V and J are TRBV6-6 and TRBJ2-7, with D possibly matching TRBD2 (6 bases). The CDR3 DNA follows: TGTGCCAGCAGTGCCCGGGAGTTCTACGAGCAGTACTTC. Its translation: CASSAREFYEQYF.